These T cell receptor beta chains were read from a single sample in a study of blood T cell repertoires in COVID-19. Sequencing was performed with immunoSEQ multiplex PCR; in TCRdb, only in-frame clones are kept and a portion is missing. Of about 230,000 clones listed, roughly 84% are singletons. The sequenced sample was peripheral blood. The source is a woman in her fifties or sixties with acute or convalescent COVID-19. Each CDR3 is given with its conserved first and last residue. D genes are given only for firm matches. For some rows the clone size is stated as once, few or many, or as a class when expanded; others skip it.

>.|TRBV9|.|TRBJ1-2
TGTGCCAGCAGCGTAGGGGGAGGACGGGATCTCTATGGCTACACCTTC
CASSVGGGRDLYGYTF
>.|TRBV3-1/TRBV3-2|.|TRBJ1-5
TGTGCCAGCAGCCAAGATTTCCCCCTTGGAGGGAAGGACGATCAGCCCCAGCATTTT
CASSQDFPLGGKDDQPQHF
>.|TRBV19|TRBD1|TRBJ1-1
TGTGCCAGTATGGGACAGAACAAGAACACTGAAGCTTTCTTT
CASMGQNKNTEAFF
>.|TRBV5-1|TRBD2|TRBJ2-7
TGCGCCAGCAGCTTGAGCGGGAGGGCCAACGAGCAGTACTTC
CASSLSGRANEQYF
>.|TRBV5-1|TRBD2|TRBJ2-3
TGCGCCAGCAGCCCGAGGACTAGCGTCACAGATACGCAGTATTTT
CASSPRTSVTDTQYF
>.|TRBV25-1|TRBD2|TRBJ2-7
TGTGCCAGCAGTCCACCCGGACTAGCTTCCGAGCAGTACTTC
CASSPPGLASEQYF
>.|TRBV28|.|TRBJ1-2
TGTGCCAGCAGTTTGATTGACAGCAACTATGGCTACACCTTC
CASSLIDSNYGYTF
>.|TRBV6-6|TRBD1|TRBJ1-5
TGTGCCAGCTCCATGACAGGGGGCCGACAGCCCCAGCATTTT
CASSMTGGRQPQHF
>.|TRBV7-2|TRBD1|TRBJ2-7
TGTGCCAGCAGCTTTGCCGGGACAGGGGCCTACGAGCAGTACTTC
CASSFAGTGAYEQYF
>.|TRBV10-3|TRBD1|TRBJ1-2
TGTGCCATCAGTACCGACAGGGACTATGGCTACACCTTC
CAISTDRDYGYTF
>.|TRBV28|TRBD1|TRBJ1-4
TGTGCCAGCAGGCGACAGGGGGCCGGTAGTGAAAAACTGTTTTTT
CASRRQGAGSEKLFF
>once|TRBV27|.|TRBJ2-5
TGTGCCAGCAGTTTTACGGGGGGCGGAGGCCGGGAGACCCAGTACTTC
CASSFTGGGGRETQYF